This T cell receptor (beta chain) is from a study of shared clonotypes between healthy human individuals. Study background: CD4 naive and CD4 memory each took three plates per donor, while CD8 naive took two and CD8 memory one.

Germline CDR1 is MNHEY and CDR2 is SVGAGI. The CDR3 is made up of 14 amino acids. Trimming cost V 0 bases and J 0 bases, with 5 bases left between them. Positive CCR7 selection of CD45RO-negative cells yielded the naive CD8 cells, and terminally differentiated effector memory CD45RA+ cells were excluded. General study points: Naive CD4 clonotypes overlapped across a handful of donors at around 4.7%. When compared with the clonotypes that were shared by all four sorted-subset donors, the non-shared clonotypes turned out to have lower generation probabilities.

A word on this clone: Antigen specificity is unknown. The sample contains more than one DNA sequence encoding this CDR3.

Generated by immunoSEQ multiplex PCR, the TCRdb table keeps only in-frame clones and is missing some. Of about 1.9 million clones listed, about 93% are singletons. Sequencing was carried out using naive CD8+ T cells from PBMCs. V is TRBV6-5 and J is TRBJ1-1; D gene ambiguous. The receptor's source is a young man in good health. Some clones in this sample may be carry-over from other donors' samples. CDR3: CASSYSTVNTEAFF. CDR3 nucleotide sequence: TGTGCCAGCAGTTACTCTACAGTGAACACTGAAGCTTTCTTT.